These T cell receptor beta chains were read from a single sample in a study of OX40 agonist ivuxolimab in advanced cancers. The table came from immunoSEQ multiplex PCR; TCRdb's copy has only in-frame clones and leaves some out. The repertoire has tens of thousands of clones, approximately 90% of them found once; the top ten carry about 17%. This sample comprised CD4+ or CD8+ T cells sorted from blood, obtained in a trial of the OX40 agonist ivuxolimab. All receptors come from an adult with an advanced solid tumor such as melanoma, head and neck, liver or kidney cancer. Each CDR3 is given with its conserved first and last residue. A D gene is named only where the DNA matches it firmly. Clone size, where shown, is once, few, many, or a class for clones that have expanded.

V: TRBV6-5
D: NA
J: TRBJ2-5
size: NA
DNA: TGTGCCAGCAATCATCGGGAGACCCAGTACTTC
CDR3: CASNHRETQYF

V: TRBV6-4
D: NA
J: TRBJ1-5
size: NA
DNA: TGTGCCAATGGAAGGAGCTATAGCAATCAGCCCCAGCATTTT
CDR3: CANGRSYSNQPQHF

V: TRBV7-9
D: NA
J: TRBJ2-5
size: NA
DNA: TGTGCCAGCAGCTTATTGGAGACCCAGTACTTC
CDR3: CASSLLETQYF

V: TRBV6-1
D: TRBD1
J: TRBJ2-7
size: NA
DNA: TGTGCCAGCAGGGAACAGGGGTTCCACGAGCAGTACTTC
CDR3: CASREQGFHEQYF

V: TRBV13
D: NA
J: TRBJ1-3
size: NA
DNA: TGTGCCAGCAGCCCGCCAGGGAACACCATATATTTT
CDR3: CASSPPGNTIYF

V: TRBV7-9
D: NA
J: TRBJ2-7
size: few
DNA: TGTGCCAGCAGCTCGGACACCTACGAGCAGTACTTC
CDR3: CASSSDTYEQYF

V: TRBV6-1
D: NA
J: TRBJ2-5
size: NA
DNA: TGTGCCAGCAGTGAAGGGGTGGAACAAGAGACCCAGTACTTC
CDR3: CASSEGVEQETQYF

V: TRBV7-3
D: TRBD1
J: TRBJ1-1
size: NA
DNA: TGTGCCAGCAGCTTAGGACAGGGTAACACTGAAGCTTTCTTT
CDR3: CASSLGQGNTEAFF

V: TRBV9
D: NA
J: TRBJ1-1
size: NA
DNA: TGTGCCAGCAGCGTAGGGAGAGGAACTGAAGCTTTCTTT
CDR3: CASSVGRGTEAFF

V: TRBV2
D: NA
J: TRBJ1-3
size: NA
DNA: TGTGCCAGCAGTAGAGGGGACGACAACACCATATATTTT
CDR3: CASSRGDDNTIYF

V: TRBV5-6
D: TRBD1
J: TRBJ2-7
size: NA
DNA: TGTGCCAGCAGCCGACAGGGGGCCTACGAGCAGTACTTC
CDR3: CASSRQGAYEQYF

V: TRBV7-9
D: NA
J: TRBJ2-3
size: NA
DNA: TGTGCCAGCAGAGGAAGAGGTACTAGGCTTACAGATACGCAGTATTTT
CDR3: CASRGRGTRLTDTQYF

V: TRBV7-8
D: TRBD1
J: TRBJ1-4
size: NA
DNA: TGTGCCAGCAGCTTAGAGGGGACAGGCGAAAAACTGTTTTTT
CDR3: CASSLEGTGEKLFF

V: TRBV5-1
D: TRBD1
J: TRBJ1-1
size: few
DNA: TGCGCCAGCAGCTTGGTGGGACAGGGGGGCTACATGAACACTGAAGCTTTCTTT
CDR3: CASSLVGQGGYMNTEAFF

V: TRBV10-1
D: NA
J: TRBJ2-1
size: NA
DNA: TGCGCCAGCAGTGAGTCCGAGTTTGACAGACTTGTCGATGAGCAGTTCTTC
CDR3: CASSESEFDRLVDEQFF

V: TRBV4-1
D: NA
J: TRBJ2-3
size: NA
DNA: TGCGCCAGCAGTCTGCCCGAACCCGATACGCAGTATTTT
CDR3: CASSLPEPDTQYF

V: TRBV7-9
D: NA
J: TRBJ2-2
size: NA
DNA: TGTGCCAGCAGCTGGGGGACCGCGGGGGAGCTGTTTTTT
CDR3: CASSWGTAGELFF

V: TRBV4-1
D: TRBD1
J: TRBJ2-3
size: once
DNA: TGCGCCAGCAAGGAAACCGGGACAGGGGGTACAGATACGCAGTATTTT
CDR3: CASKETGTGGTDTQYF

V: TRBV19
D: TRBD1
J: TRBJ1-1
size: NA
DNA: TGTGCCAGTAGAGCGCCGACAGGGGACAACACTGAAGCTTTCTTT
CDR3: CASRAPTGDNTEAFF

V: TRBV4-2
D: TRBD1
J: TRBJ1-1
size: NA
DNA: TGTGCCAGCAGCCAGATCCGGGACAGGGCACCTGAAGCTTTCTTT
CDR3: CASSQIRDRAPEAFF

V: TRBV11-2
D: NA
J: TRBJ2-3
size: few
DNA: TGTGCCAGCAGCTTGACCACGCAGTATTTT
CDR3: CASSLTTQYF

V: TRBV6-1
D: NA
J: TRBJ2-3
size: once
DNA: TGTGCCAGCAGTGAACAGCCAGATACGCAGTATTTT
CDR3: CASSEQPDTQYF

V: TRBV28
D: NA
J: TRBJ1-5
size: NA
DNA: TGTGCCACCGAGCAACGGGACAGCAATCAGCCCCAGCATTTT
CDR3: CATEQRDSNQPQHF

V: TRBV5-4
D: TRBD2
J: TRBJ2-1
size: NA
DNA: TGTGCCAGCAGCTTGTGGCTAGCGGGGGGAAGCTCCTACAATGAGCAGTTCTTC
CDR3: CASSLWLAGGSSYNEQFF

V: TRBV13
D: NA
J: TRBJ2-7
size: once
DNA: TGTGCCAGCAGCGAGTTACAGGGTTACGAGCAGTACTTC
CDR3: CASSELQGYEQYF

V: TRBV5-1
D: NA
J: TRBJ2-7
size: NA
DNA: TGCGCCAGCAGCTTCGAACCGGGGGGCGACCCCTACGAGCAGTACTTC
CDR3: CASSFEPGGDPYEQYF

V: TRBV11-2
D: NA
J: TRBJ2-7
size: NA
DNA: TGTGCCAGCAGCTTAGATAACAGAGCCGCCTACGAGCAGTACTTC
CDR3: CASSLDNRAAYEQYF

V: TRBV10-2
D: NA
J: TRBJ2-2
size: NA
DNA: TGCGCCAGCAGTGAGGGGGCGCGTTATCCCGGGGAGCTGTTTTTT
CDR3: CASSEGARYPGELFF

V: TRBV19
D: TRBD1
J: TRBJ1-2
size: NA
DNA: TGTGCCACGGACAGGGGGGATCGGGGCTACACCTTC
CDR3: CATDRGDRGYTF

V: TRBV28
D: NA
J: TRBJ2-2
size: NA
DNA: TGTGCCAGCAGTCCCATAGAAGTCTCCGGGGAGCTGTTTTTT
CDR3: CASSPIEVSGELFF

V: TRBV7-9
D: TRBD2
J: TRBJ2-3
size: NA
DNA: TGTGCCAGCAGTACCACTAGCGGGGGGGGTTTTTATACGCAGTATTTT
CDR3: CASSTTSGGGFYTQYF

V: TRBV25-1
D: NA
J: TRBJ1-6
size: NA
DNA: TGTGCCAGCAGTGAATTCGGGGTGAACTCCTATAATTCACCCCTCCACTTT
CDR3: CASSEFGVNSYNSPLHF

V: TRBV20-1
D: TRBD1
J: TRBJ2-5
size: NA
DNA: TGCAGTCAGGACAGGGGGGAGACCCAGTACTTC
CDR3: CSQDRGETQYF

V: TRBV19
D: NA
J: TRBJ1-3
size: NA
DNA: TGTGCCAGTACCCTCCCCAGGGTACTGCCTGGAAACACCATATATTTT
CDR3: CASTLPRVLPGNTIYF

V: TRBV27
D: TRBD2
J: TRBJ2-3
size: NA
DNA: TGTGCCAGCACGACCGAGCGGGGGGGAAGCACAGATACGCAGTATTTT
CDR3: CASTTERGGSTDTQYF

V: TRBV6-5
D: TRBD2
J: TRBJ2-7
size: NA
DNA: TGTGCCAGCAGTTACCCGGGGGGAGGAGAGCAGTACTTC
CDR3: CASSYPGGGEQYF

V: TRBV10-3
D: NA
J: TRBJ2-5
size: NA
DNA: TGTGCCATCAGTGAGAAAGGGGGGATTGAGACCCAGTACTTC
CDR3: CAISEKGGIETQYF

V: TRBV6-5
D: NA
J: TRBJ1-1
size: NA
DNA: TGTGCCAGCAGTTATTCGGGCAGACCTGAAGCTTTCTTT
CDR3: CASSYSGRPEAFF

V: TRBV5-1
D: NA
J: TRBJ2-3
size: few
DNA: TGCGCCAGCAGCTTGGGACAGTGGGGAGATACGCAGTATTTT
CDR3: CASSLGQWGDTQYF

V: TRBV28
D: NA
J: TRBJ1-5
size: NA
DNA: TGTGCCAGCAGTTGGCCCGGGAGCAATCAGCCCCAGCATTTT
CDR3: CASSWPGSNQPQHF

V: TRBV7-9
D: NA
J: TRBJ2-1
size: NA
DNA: TGTGCCAGCAGCCCCCGGGACGGAGGATCGTACAATGAGCAGTTCTTC
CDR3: CASSPRDGGSYNEQFF

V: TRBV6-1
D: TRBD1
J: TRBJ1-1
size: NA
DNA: TGTGCCACATCAGGGGGCAGCCCTGAAGCTTTCTTT
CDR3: CATSGGSPEAFF